This T cell receptor (beta chain) appears in the sequencing data of a study of T cell responses to AZD1222 COVID-19 vaccine. This clone showed up just a few times. Clones were sequenced by immunoSEQ multiplex PCR, and TCRdb holds only the in-frame ones, with some missing. Among approximately 110,000 clones listed, 82% were seen once. Sequenced material: peripheral blood, taken on day 0 of AZD1222 vaccination. The receptor comes from an adult in good health.

The DNA of the CDR3 is TGTGCCAGTAGTATCTCAGGGGGCGCAAACTCTGAAGCTTTCTTT. Amino acid sequence: CASSISGGANSEAFF. The V and J genes are TRBV19 and TRBJ1-1, with 8 bases fitting TRBD1. V was clipped by 3 bases and J by 6 bases; unmatched bases: 9. Germline CDR1 LNHDA, CDR2 SQIVND (reference sequence). This CDR3 contains 15 residues. Full variable domain (remainder filled in from reference TRBV19 and TRBJ1-1): DGGITQSPKYLFRKEGQNVTLSCEQNLNHDAMYWYRQDPGQGLRLIYYSQIVNDFQKGDIAEGYSVSREKKESFPLTVTSAQKNPTAFYLCASSISGGANSEAFFGQGTRLTVV.